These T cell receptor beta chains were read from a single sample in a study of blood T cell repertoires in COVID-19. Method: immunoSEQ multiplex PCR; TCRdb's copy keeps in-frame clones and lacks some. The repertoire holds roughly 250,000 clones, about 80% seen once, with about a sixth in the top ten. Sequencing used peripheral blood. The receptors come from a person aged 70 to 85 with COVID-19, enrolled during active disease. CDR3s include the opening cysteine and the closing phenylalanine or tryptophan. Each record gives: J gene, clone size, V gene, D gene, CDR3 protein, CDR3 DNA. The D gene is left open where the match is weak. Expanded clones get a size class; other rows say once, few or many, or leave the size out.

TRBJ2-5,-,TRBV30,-,CAWSVRETQYF,TGTGCCTGGAGTGTACGGGAGACCCAGTACTTC
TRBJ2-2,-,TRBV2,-,CASNSRFIGELFF,TGTGCCAGCAATTCGAGGTTCATCGGGGAGCTGTTTTTT
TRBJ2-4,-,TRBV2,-,CASSEQGYGSKNIQYF,TGTGCCAGCAGTGAACAGGGATATGGGTCCAAAAACATTCAGTACTTC
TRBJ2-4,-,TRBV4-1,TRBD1,CASSQALQGESYPAKNIQYF,TGCGCCAGCAGCCAAGCCTTACAGGGGGAAAGTTACCCAGCCAAAAACATTCAGTACTTC
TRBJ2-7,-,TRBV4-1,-,CASSQEEIQASYEQYF,TGCGCCAGCAGCCAAGAAGAGATCCAGGCCTCCTACGAGCAGTACTTC
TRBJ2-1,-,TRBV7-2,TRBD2,CASSTRTSGSPKPFF,TGTGCCAGCAGCACCAGGACTAGCGGGAGCCCCAAACCGTTCTTC
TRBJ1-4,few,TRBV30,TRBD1,CAWRPDRANEKLFF,TGTGCCTGGAGACCGGACAGGGCGAATGAAAAACTGTTTTTT
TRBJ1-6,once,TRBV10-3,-,CAIRAGSYNSPLHF,TGTGCCATCCGAGCGGGTAGCTATAATTCACCCCTCCACTTT
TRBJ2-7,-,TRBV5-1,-,CASSLQGRNYEQYF,TGCGCCAGCAGCTTACAGGGACGGAACTACGAGCAGTACTTC
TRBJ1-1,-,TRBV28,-,CASIPGKRTEAFF,TGTGCCAGCATCCCAGGGAAGAGAACTGAAGCTTTCTTT
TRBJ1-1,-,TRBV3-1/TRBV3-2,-,CASSRPDRNTEAFF,TGTGCCAGCAGCCGACCGGACAGGAACACTGAAGCTTTCTTT
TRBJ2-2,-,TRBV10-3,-,CAISEINGELFF,TGTGCCATCAGTGAGATTAACGGGGAGCTGTTTTTT
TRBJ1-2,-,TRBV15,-,CASGDSLANYGYTF,TGTGCCTCAGGAGACAGTCTAGCTAACTATGGCTACACCTTC
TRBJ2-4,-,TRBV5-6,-,CASILQGGKNIQYF,TGTGCCAGCATCTTGCAGGGAGGCAAAAACATTCAGTACTTC
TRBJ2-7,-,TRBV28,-,CASSLPGRLSYEQYF,TGTGCCAGCAGTTTGCCAGGCCGTCTCTCCTACGAGCAGTACTTC
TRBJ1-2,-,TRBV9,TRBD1,CASSVDPDLTGHGYTF,TGTGCCAGCAGCGTCGACCCCGACTTGACAGGGCACGGCTACACCTTC
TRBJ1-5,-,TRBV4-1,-,CASSQERTVSNQPQHF,TGCGCCAGCAGCCAAGAAAGGACAGTTTCAAATCAGCCCCAGCATTTT
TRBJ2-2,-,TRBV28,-,CASSLFVTVTGELFF,TGTGCCAGCAGTTTATTTGTTACGGTCACCGGGGAGCTGTTTTTT
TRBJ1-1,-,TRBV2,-,CASRWDWTAEAFF,TGTGCCAGCAGATGGGACTGGACGGCTGAAGCTTTCTTT
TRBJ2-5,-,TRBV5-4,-,CASSHESSRRQETQYF,TGTGCCAGCAGCCACGAATCCTCGCGGCGCCAAGAGACCCAGTACTTC
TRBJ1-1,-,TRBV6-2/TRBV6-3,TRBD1,CASSSNRGNTEAFF,TGTGCCAGCAGTTCCAACAGGGGGAACACTGAAGCTTTCTTT
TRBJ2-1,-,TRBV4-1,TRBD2,CASSQVGVGTSPRNEQFF,TGCGCCAGCAGCCAAGTGGGAGTAGGGACTAGCCCTCGGAATGAGCAGTTCTTC
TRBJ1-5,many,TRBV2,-,CASSVYSNQPQHF,TGTGCCAGCAGTGTATATAGCAATCAGCCCCAGCATTTT
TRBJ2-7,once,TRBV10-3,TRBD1,CAIRTGTGTYEQYF,TGTGCCATCAGAACCGGGACAGGGACCTACGAGCAGTACTTC
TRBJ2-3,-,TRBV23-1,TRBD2,CASSPPGQNSGRGDTQYF,TGCGCCAGCAGCCCACCCGGACAGAACAGCGGGAGAGGAGATACGCAGTATTTT
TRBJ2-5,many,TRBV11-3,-,CASSLQADGTQYF,TGTGCCAGCAGCCTGCAGGCTGATGGGACCCAGTACTTC
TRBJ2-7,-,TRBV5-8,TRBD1,CASGQGTFEQYF,TGTGCCAGCGGACAGGGAACGTTCGAGCAGTACTTC
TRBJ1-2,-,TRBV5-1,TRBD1,CASSLVPGQGYGYTF,TGCGCCAGCAGCTTGGTACCGGGACAGGGCTATGGCTACACCTTC
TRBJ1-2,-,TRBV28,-,CASSPLGGSSDYGYTF,TGTGCCAGCAGTCCGCTAGGGGGTAGCTCTGACTATGGCTACACCTTC
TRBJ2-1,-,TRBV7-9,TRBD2,CASSSPLLAGGYNEQFF,TGTGCCAGCAGCTCACCCCTACTAGCGGGAGGGTACAATGAGCAGTTCTTC
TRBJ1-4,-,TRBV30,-,CASSPGTTNEKLFF,TGTGCCTCAAGCCCAGGGACAACTAATGAAAAACTGTTTTTT
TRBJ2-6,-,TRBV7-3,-,CASSPDSPSGANVLTF,TGTGCCAGCAGCCCGGACAGCCCCTCTGGGGCCAACGTCCTGACTTTC
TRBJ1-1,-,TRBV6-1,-,CASSEAPGTEAFF,TGTGCCAGCAGTGAAGCGCCGGGCACTGAAGCTTTCTTT
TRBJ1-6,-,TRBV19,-,CASSINDRTLRSPLHF,TGTGCCAGTAGTATCAATGACAGGACTCTTCGTTCACCCCTCCACTTT
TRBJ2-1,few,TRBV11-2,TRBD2,CASSSTNSGEQFF,TGTGCCAGCAGCTCCACTAATAGCGGGGAGCAGTTCTTC
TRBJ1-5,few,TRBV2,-,CASSIQDNQPQHF,TGTGCCAGCAGTATACAGGACAATCAGCCCCAGCATTTT
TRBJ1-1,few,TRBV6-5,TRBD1,CASSSRRGLNTEAFF,TGTGCCAGCAGTTCTCGCAGGGGGCTGAACACTGAAGCTTTCTTT
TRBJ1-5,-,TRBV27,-,CASRIFFSGNQPQHF,TGTGCCAGCAGAATTTTTTTCAGTGGCAATCAGCCCCAGCATTTT
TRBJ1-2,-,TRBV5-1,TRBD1,CASSLTGGRSLDYGYTF,TGCGCCAGCAGCTTGACAGGGGGCAGAAGTTTGGACTATGGCTACACCTTC
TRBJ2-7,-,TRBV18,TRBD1,CASSPPGQGSYEQYF,TGTGCCAGCTCACCACCGGGACAGGGATCCTACGAGCAGTACTTC
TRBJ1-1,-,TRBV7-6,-,CASSLSFGEGTEAFF,TGTGCCAGCAGCTTAAGTTTCGGGGAGGGCACTGAAGCTTTCTTT
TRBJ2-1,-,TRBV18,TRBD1,CASSRTTPGQGYNEQFF,TGTGCCAGCTCACGAACCACCCCGGGACAGGGGTACAATGAGCAGTTCTTC
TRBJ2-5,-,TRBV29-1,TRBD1,CSVGLDRGVGTQYF,TGCAGCGTTGGGCTTGACAGGGGTGTTGGGACCCAGTACTTC
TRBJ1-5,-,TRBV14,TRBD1,CASSPRQGQPQHF,TGTGCCAGCAGCCCGAGACAGGGACAGCCCCAGCATTTT
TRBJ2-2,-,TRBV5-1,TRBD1,CASSLQGANPTGELFF,TGCGCCAGCAGCTTACAGGGGGCGAACCCCACCGGGGAGCTGTTTTTT